The clone carrying this TCR beta chain was counted only a few times. Its target is unknown. The V and J ends lost 3 bases and 7 bases respectively, with 16 bases between them. This CDR3 contains 14 residues. CDR1 is DFQATT, CDR2 SNEGSKA, per germline (reference sequence). Through a sample-barcoded 5' primer and a J-beta primer mix, a second PCR was run for roughly 7 to 12 cycles. The template-switch adaptor was a 5' adaptor with 12 random nucleotides. It tagged each cDNA molecule. MiXCR, applied by TCRdb to the 5' RACE reads, yields one record per CDR3 protein. Of about 930,000 distinct CDR3 sequences in the sample, roughly 29% are singletons; the top ten hold 10%. This record belongs to a study of blood T cells in healthy people across ages. Study results and caveats: Strong correlation linked observed beta diversity and percent naive T cells.

Separately, the same data were catalogued under a study of T cells of mothers and their children.

The chain carries TRBV20-1 and TRBJ2-1; weak D call: TRBD1 (6 bases). The TCR was taken from a middle-aged woman in good health. The sample taken for sequencing was blood. The CDR3 reads CSARPEGVSNEQFF. In nucleotides, the CDR3 is TGCAGTGCTAGGCCTGAGGGGGTTTCTAATGAGCAGTTCTTC.